The present T cell receptor (beta chain) was sequenced within a study of beta chain features in type 1 diabetes (dated by TCRdb to 2016 to 2018). With respect to the entire study: Mean age, gender distribution, total cell number and subset yield did not differ between patients and healthy donors. A total of roughly 100 million sorted cells were examined across all samples, and the number of cells per subset was strongly correlated with RNA yield. The study compared the TCRB repertoires of sorted circulating CD4+ T cell subsets in recently diagnosed type 1 diabetes patients with those in matched healthy donors. Whereas all 30 or so donors provided naive and central memory subsets, regulatory and stem cell-like memory subsets were isolated from just 8 patients and about 8 healthy donors.

This clone was seen a handful of times. The antigen it recognizes is unknown. Base qualities are not recorded, but no much larger clone differs from it by a single base. The entire isolated RNA was reverse transcribed using the High Capacity cDNA Reverse Transcription Kit, and thus expressed TCRB transcripts were sequenced. Naive, central memory and regulatory T cell samples underwent deep immunoSEQ sequencing, averaging around 3.7 million total reads per sample. After sorted cells were lysed in RLT buffer, RNA was extracted with DNase-treated RNeasy Micro or Mini kits, with the choice depending on cell number. Each cell subset was processed separately to prevent cross-contamination, with patient and healthy donor samples processed together. Using the immunoSEQ multiplex PCR, TCRB sequences were amplified from cDNA into 87-bp fragments spanning the CDR3 region. The amplicons were sequenced using the Illumina HiSeq platform. The original methods were these. PCR bias was computationally corrected using synthetic template baselines, reads within Hamming distance 2 were collapsed, and singletons that could not be merged were discarded. By aligning reads against IMGT, V, D and J genes, CDR3 length, and insertions or deletions at six rearrangement sites were assigned. Within each subset, clonotype counts were normalized to sorted cell number, and only after that were true diversity and Gini coefficients computed with the tcR R package. The overlap coefficient, calculated on TCRB nucleotide sequences, was used to quantify repertoire sharing. As a proxy for the pre-selection repertoire, out-of-frame TCRB sequences from naive cells were analyzed. Imported from immuneACCESS, the table was reduced by TCRdb to in-frame sequences with V and J called. These copies leave out some clones; in studies compared against another copy, an unresolved V gene accounts for under half, and the cause of the remainder is not known. Clone size and the V and J calls come from that table; the DNA yielded D and trimming. The sample table lists hundreds of thousands of clones, 13% of them with a count of one. Of the sample, approximately 0.021% is held by the ten largest clones.

Findings and caveats that apply to the study as a whole: In all four CD4+ subsets, TCRB CDR3 length was moderately but significantly shorter in type 1 diabetes patients. HLA sub-analyses involved small numbers of individuals, so any influence of HLA type on TCRB rearrangement remained unresolved. Naive, central memory and regulatory TCRB repertoires appeared more similar among patients than among healthy donors. PCR may preferentially amplify shorter templates, but because patient and control samples were amplified and corrected together, any resulting skew would affect both groups equally. Fewer insertions and more nucleotide deletions at VDJ recombination sites were observed in patients with type 1 diabetes, implying thymic rearrangement abnormalities. Because cDNA rather than genomic DNA was sequenced, highly expressing activated cells could have been over-represented, although no difference in activation and CD3 levels was found between groups.

There are 15 amino acids in the CDR3, from cysteine to phenylalanine inclusive. Only CDR3 DNA is held: 45 bases, read in frame from base 1. CDR1 and CDR2, looked up from the germline V gene, are MGHDK and SYGVNS. The trim is 3 bases for V and 3 bases for J, with a gap of 12 bases between the germline ends. Each donor gave one peripheral blood draw, averaging approximately 0.12 L, which was collected into heparinised tubes. Naive, central memory, regulatory and stem cell-like memory CD4+ T cells were sorted on a BD FACSAria II using a panel including CD45RO, CCR7, CD25, CD127, CD95 and CD27. Every sorted population had a purity above 95%. PBMCs were isolated right away by Lymphoprep density gradient centrifugation and were stained directly, without culture. Samples were stained and sorted in pairs, with one healthy donor and one patient per experiment, so that batch effects were minimized.

Sequencing was done on a sample of naive CD4+ T cells from blood. The cell subset or site label here, explained by the study, means: true naive CD4+ T cells. The TCR comes from a young man with type 1 diabetes. The sequence joins TRBV25-1 to TRBJ1-3; the best D guess is TRBD1, with 5 bases matching. The bases read TGTGCCAGCAGTGAGGGAACGGGGGTTGGAAACACCATATATTTT. The translation is CASSEGTGVGNTIYF.